A selection of T cell receptor beta chains follows, all from one sample in a study of CD4 and CD8 cells across lung adenocarcinoma regions. TCRdb passed the PCR reads through MiXCR, listing each CDR3 protein once. The sample consists of roughly 2,000 distinct CDR3 sequences, 45% to 50% of them appearing once. The sequenced sample was CD4+ T cells from the center of a lung tumor. The receptors stem from a female donor with lung adenocarcinoma. The CD4 and CD8 labels of this study may be unreliable. CDR3s include the opening cysteine and the closing phenylalanine or tryptophan. Each record gives: D gene, J gene, V gene, clone size, CDR3 protein, CDR3 DNA. The D gene is left open where the match is weak. Rows may omit the clone size; those that give it use once, few, many or a size class.

D: TRBD1; J: TRBJ2-6; V: TRBV9; size: .; CDR3: CASSAGYRGRLSGANVLTF; DNA: TGTGCCAGCAGCGCAGGATACAGGGGGCGCCTATCTGGGGCCAACGTCCTGACTTTC
D: TRBD1; J: TRBJ1-2; V: TRBV6-4; size: .; CDR3: CASSDGDRVLYYGYTF; DNA: TGTGCCAGCAGTGACGGGGACAGAGTGCTTTACTATGGCTACACCTTC
D: TRBD2; J: TRBJ2-1; V: TRBV6-1; size: .; CDR3: CASGRAISNNEQFF; DNA: TGTGCCAGCGGGAGGGCGATATCCAACAATGAGCAGTTCTTC
D: .; J: TRBJ2-1; V: TRBV27; size: .; CDR3: CASSPKTYNEQFF; DNA: TGTGCCAGCAGTCCCAAGACCTACAATGAGCAGTTCTTC
D: TRBD1; J: TRBJ2-1; V: TRBV6-5; size: large; CDR3: CASSYSLTGANEQFF; DNA: TGTGCCAGCAGTTACTCGCTGACAGGGGCAAATGAGCAGTTCTTC
D: .; J: TRBJ2-3; V: TRBV10-3; size: .; CDR3: CAGLGGRSKETQYF; DNA: TGTGCGGGGTTGGGGGGCCGTTCCAAAGAGACCCAGTATTTC
D: .; J: TRBJ2-1; V: TRBV10-3; size: .; CDR3: CATTGFEQNQFF; DNA: TGTGCCACTACAGGATTTGAACAAAATCAGTTCTTC
D: TRBD1; J: TRBJ2-5; V: TRBV6-5; size: large; CDR3: CASSPTGGGETQYF; DNA: TGTGCCAGCAGCCCCACAGGGGGTGGAGAGACCCAGTACTTC
D: TRBD2; J: TRBJ2-7; V: TRBV6-5; size: medium-sized; CDR3: CASSYSSGSSYEQYF; DNA: TGTGCCAGCAGTTACTCTAGCGGGAGCTCCTACGAGCAGTACTTC
D: .; J: TRBJ1-1; V: TRBV6-1; size: large; CDR3: CASSLGQFLEAFF; DNA: TGTGCCAGCAGCCTAGGCCAGTTCCTTGAAGCTTTCTTT
D: .; J: TRBJ2-2; V: TRBV9; size: few; CDR3: CASSAAPNGELFF; DNA: TGTGCCAGCAGCGCAGCGCCGAACGGGGAGCTGTTTTTT
D: .; J: TRBJ2-3; V: TRBV6-1; size: .; CDR3: CASGGGSTDTQYF; DNA: TGTGCCAGCGGGGGAGGTAGCACAGATACGCAGTATTTT
D: .; J: TRBJ2-7; V: TRBV15; size: .; CDR3: CATSGGGAGVDEQYF; DNA: TGTGCCACCAGCGGGGGGGGCGCAGGGGTCGACGAGCAGTACTTC
D: .; J: TRBJ1-2; V: TRBV6-5; size: few; CDR3: CASVYAIGGLYGYTF; DNA: TGTGCCAGCGTATACGCCATCGGGGGGTTGTATGGCTACACCTTC
D: .; J: TRBJ1-1; V: TRBV6-1; size: .; CDR3: CASRGTWDTEAFF; DNA: TGTGCCAGCAGGGGTACGTGGGATACTGAAGCTTTCTTT
D: .; J: TRBJ2-5; V: TRBV6-1; size: medium-sized; CDR3: CASREWTAQETQYF; DNA: TGTGCCAGCAGAGAATGGACCGCTCAAGAGACCCAGTACTTC
D: .; J: TRBJ1-2; V: TRBV6-1; size: medium-sized; CDR3: CASMIQDGYTF; DNA: TGTGCCAGCATGATACAGGATGGCTACACCTTC
D: .; J: TRBJ2-4; V: TRBV27; size: once; CDR3: CASRGVDPKNMQYF; DNA: TGTGCCAGCAGGGGGGTGGACCCCAAAAACATGCAGTACTTC
D: .; J: TRBJ2-7; V: TRBV7-6; size: medium-sized; CDR3: CASSPGGTYNEQYF; DNA: TGTGCCAGCAGTCCCGGGGGAACATACAATGAGCAGTACTTC